The clone carrying this T cell receptor beta chain was counted a few times. The antigen remains unidentified. This sample stems from a study of response to subunit inactivated influenza vaccine. Study observations and caveats: A suggestion made by the authors is that each seasonal influenza vaccination recruits few new T cells.

TCRdb called the RT-PCR reads again in MiXCR, with one record for every CDR3 protein. The sample lists 550,000 to 800,000 distinct CDR3 sequences, 15% to 18% occurring once. This CDR3 contains 16 residues. V was clipped by 8 bases and J by 4 bases; unmatched bases: 7. The sequence was collected from a man aged 50 to 59 who received an inactivated influenza vaccine. The chain uses TRBV12-3 or TRBV12-4 and TRBJ2-2; TRBD2 aligns across 13 bases. The source was PBMCs from blood, collected 12 days after vaccination. CDR3 DNA sequence: TGTGCCAGCCGCGGACTAGCGGGAGTGTCCACCGGGGAGCTGTTTTTT. Translation gives CASRGLAGVSTGELFF.